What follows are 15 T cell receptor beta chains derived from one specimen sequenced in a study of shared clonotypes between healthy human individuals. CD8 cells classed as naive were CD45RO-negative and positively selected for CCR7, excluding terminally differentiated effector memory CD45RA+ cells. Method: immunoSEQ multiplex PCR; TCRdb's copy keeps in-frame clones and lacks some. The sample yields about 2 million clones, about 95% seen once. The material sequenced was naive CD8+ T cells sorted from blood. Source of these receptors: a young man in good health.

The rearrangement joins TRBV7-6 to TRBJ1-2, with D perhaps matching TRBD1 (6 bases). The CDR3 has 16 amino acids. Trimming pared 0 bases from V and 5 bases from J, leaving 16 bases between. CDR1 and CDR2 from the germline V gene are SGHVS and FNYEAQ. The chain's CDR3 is CASSLAKQGVPYGYTF. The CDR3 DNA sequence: TGTGCCAGCAGCTTAGCGAAACAGGGCGTTCCGTATGGCTACACCTTC.

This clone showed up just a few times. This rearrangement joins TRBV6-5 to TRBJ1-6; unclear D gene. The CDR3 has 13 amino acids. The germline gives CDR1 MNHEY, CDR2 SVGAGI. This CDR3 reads CAAASSYNSPLHF. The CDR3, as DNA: TGTGCAGCGGCGAGCTCCTATAATTCACCCCTCCACTTT.

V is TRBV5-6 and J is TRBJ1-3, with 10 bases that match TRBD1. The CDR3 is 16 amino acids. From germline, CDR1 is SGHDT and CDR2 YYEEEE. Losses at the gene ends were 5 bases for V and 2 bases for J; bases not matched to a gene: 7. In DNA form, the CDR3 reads TGTGCCAGCAGTTTTGGGACAGGGGAAACTGGAAACACCATATATTTT. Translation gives CASSFGTGETGNTIYF. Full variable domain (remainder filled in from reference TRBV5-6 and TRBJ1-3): DAGVTQSPTHLIKTRGQQVTLRCSPKSGHDTVSWYQQALGQGPQFIFQYYEEEERQRGNFPDRFSGHQFPNYSSELNVNALLLGDSALYLCASSFGTGETGNTIYFGEGSWLTVV.

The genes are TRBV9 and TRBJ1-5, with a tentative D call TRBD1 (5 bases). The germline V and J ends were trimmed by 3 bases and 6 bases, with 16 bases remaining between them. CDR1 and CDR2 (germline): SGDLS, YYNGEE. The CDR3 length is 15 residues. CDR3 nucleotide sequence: TGTGCCAGCAGCGAGGGTGGGGGGATCAGTCAGCCCCAGCATTTT. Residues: CASSEGGGISQPQHF.

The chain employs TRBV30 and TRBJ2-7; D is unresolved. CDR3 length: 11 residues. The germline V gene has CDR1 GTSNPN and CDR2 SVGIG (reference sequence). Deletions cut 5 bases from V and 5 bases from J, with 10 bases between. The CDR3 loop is CAWALSDEQYF. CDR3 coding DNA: TGTGCCTGGGCCCTTTCCGACGAGCAGTACTTC.

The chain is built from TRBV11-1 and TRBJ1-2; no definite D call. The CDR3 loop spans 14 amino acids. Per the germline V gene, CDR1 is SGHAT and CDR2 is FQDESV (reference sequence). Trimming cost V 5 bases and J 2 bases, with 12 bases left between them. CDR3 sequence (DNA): TGTGCCAGCAGCCCCCTCGCCGTAAACTATGGCTACACCTTC. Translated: CASSPLAVNYGYTF.

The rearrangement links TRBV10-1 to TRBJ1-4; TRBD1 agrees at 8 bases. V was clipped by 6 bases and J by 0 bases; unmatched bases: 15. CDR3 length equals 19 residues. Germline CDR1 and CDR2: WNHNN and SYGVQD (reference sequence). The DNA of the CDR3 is TGCGCCAGCAGAGTTCTCAGCCGGGACAGGACTACAACTAATGAAAAACTGTTTTTT. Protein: CASRVLSRDRTTTNEKLFF.

Here the CDR3 reads CASSLEGVQPQHF. The CDR3 DNA follows: TGTGCCAGCAGCTTAGAGGGGGTTCAGCCCCAGCATTTT. The rearrangement joins TRBV7-8 to TRBJ1-5; D is possibly TRBD1 (6 bases). Germline V CDR1 and CDR2: SGHVS, FQNEAQ. V was pared by 1 base and J by 6 bases, with 7 bases between. This CDR3 is 13 amino acids long.

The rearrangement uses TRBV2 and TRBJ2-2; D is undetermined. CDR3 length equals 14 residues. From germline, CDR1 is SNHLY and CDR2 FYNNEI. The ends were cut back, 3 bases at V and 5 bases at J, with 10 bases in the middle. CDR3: CASSDWAGTGELFF. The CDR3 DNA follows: TGTGCCAGCAGTGATTGGGCCGGAACCGGGGAGCTGTTTTTT.

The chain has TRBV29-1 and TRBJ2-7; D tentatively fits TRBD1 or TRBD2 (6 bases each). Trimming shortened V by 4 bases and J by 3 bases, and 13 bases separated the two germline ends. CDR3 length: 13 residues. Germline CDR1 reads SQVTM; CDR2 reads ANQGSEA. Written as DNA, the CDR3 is TGCAGCGTTGGAGGGGGGAGATACTACGAGCAGTACTTC. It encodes CSVGGGRYYEQYF.

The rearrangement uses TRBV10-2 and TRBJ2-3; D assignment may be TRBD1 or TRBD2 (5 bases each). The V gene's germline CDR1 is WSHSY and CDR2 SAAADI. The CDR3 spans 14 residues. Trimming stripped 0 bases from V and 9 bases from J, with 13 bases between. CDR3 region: CASSESRGGGTQYF. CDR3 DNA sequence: TGCGCCAGCAGTGAGTCGAGGGGTGGGGGAACGCAGTATTTT.

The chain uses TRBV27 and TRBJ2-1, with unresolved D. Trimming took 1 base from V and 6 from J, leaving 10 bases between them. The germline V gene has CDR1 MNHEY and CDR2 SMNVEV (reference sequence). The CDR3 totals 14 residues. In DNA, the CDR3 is TGTGCCAGCAGTTTATGGCCATACCGCAATGAGCAGTTCTTC. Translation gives CASSLWPYRNEQFF.

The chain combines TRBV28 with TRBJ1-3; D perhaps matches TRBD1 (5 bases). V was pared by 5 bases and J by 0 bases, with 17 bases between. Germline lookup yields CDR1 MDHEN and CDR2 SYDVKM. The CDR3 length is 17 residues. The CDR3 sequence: CASSDNGAVHSGNTIYF. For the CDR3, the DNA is TGTGCCAGCAGTGACAATGGGGCAGTTCACTCTGGAAACACCATATATTTT. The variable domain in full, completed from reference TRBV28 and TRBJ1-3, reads DVKVTQSSRYLVKRTGEKVFLECVQDMDHENMFWYRQDPGLGLRLIYFSYDVKMKEKGDIPEGYSVSREKKERFSLILESASTNQTSMYLCASSDNGAVHSGNTIYFGEGSWLTVV.

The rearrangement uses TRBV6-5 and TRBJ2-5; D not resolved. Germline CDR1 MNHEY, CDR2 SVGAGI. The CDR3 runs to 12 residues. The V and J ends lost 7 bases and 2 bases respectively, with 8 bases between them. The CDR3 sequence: CASKAQQETQYF. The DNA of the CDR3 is TGTGCCAGCAAAGCACAGCAAGAGACCCAGTACTTC.

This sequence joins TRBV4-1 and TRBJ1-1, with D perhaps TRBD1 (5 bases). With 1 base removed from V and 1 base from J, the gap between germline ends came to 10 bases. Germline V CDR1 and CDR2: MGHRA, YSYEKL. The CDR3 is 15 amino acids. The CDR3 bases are TGCGCCAGCAGCCAAGCTGACAGCCCGAACACTGAAGCTTTCTTT. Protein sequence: CASSQADSPNTEAFF.